This T cell receptor beta chain was captured in a study of T cell repertoires in cytomegalovirus infection. Study-wide context: Evidence of both CMV infection and a matching HLA type came from public TCR beta signatures.

This clonotype was seen repeatedly, ten times or more. Antigen unknown. TCRdb independently ran MiXCR on the reads; one entry per CDR3 protein. The sample includes around 170,000 distinct CDR3 sequences, approximately 15% of them seen just once. J lost 5 bases, V lost 2 bases, and 5 bases had no gene match. CDR3 length: 16 residues. CDR1 and CDR2 (germline): SGHTA, FQGNSA. Findings and caveats of the study: The study found HLA-C-restricted CMV-specific TCR beta clonotypes dominating the ex vivo response.

The chain combines TRBV7-2 with TRBJ2-2, with TRBD2 identical over 10 bases. Material: PBMCs. The clonotype was recovered from a human donor in good health (CMV status not recorded). Some clones in this sample may be carry-over from other donors' samples. The CDR3 DNA is TGTGCCAGCAGCTTAAGAGCTAGCGGGAGAACCGGGGAGCTGTTTTTT. Translation: CASSLRASGRTGELFF. The whole variable domain, filled in from reference TRBV7-2 and TRBJ2-2, reads GAGVSQSPSNKVTEKGKDVELRCDPISGHTALYWYRQSLGQGLEFLIYFQGNSAPDKSGLPSDRFSAERTGGSVSTLTIQRTQQEDSAVYLCASSLRASGRTGELFFGEGSRLTVL.